This passage covers 22 T cell receptor beta chains from one sample sequenced in a study of blood T cell repertoires in COVID-19. TCRdb keeps only in-frame clones here, not all; method: immunoSEQ multiplex PCR. The sample has fewer than 110,000 clones; around 84% are singletons. The sequencing sample was made of peripheral blood. The receptors were sampled from a woman in her 70s with active or convalescent COVID-19.

The rearrangement uses TRBV7-2 and TRBJ2-3; tentatively, D is TRBD1 (5 bases). V was pared by 5 bases and J by 1 base, with 13 bases between. The CDR3 runs 15 residues. Germline V gene data show CDR1 as SGHTA and CDR2 as FQGNSA. CDR3 region: CASSRLPRGTDTQYF. The CDR3 bases are TGTGCCAGCAGCCGCCTGCCCAGGGGCACAGATACGCAGTATTTT.

The chain uses TRBV21-1 and TRBJ2-1; the table's D call, TRBD2, was not checked against the DNA. TRBV21-1 is designated a pseudogene. The CDR3 covers 17 residues. The CDR3 reads CASSEASPTSSYNEQFF. The CDR3 DNA reads TGTGCCAGCAGCGAGGCTAGCCCTACGAGCTCCTACAATGAGCAGTTCTTC.

In DNA form, the CDR3 reads TGTGCCAGCTCACCCAGGACTCCTCTTAACACTGAAGCTTTCTTT. Protein product: CASSPRTPLNTEAFF. This sequence joins TRBV18 and TRBJ1-1, with no clear D. The CDR3 covers 15 residues. V was shortened by 3 bases and J by 2 bases, with 13 bases between the two germline ends. Per the germline V gene, CDR1 is KGHSH and CDR2 is LQKENI.

The chain joins TRBV6-2 or TRBV6-3 to TRBJ1-1; 7 nucleotides agree with TRBD1. The CDR3 spans 16 residues. CDR1 is MNHEY, CDR2 SVGEGT, per germline. V lost 5 bases to trimming and J lost 1 base; unmatched junction nucleotides: 10. DNA of the CDR3: TGTGCCAGCAGTGATGCAAAGGGACAGTGGAACACTGAAGCTTTCTTT. The encoded protein is CASSDAKGQWNTEAFF.

This chain links TRBV5-4 with TRBJ2-6, with no clear D. The V gene lost 5 bases and the J gene lost 4 bases, with 13 bases spanning the gap. CDR3 length equals 15 residues. Germline CDR1 reads SGHNT; CDR2 reads YYREEE (reference sequence). CDR3 nucleotide sequence: TGTGCCAGCAGGGGTGGCGTAGCCGGGGCCAACGTCCTGACTTTC. Translated, it gives CASRGGVAGANVLTF.

The chain is built from TRBV7-2 and TRBJ2-1, with 10 bases identical to TRBD1. This CDR3 has 15 residues. CDR1 and CDR2 from the germline V gene are SGHTA and FQGNSA. With V trimmed by 4 bases and J by 5 bases, 5 bases remained unmatched. The CDR3 sequence: CASSYDRGRDNEQFF. In nucleotides, the CDR3 is TGTGCCAGCAGCTACGACAGGGGGCGGGACAATGAGCAGTTCTTC. The variable domain in full, completed from reference TRBV7-2 and TRBJ2-1, reads GAGVSQSPSNKVTEKGKDVELRCDPISGHTALYWYRQSLGQGLEFLIYFQGNSAPDKSGLPSDRFSAERTGGSVSTLTIQRTQQEDSAVYLCASSYDRGRDNEQFFGPGTRLTVL.

The rearrangement joins TRBV21-1 to TRBJ2-5; TRBD1 reflects the table's D call only, with no check against the DNA. TRBV21-1 represents a pseudogene. The CDR3 totals 14 residues. CDR3 sequence reads: CASSKETDQETQYF. As DNA, the CDR3 is TGTGCCAGCAGCAAAGAGACAGATCAAGAGACCCAGTACTTC.

The chain couples TRBV20-1 to TRBJ1-2; D gene unclear. The CDR3 consists of 11 residues. Trimming took off 5 bases at V and 3 bases at J, with 7 bases between the two ends. Germline values: CDR1 DFQATT, CDR2 SNEGSKA (reference sequence). The CDR3 loop is CSAQTDYGYTF. As DNA, the CDR3 is TGCAGTGCTCAGACTGACTATGGCTACACCTTC.

The chain combines TRBV11-2 with TRBJ2-3; maybe TRBD1 (5 bases). CDR3 length: 14 amino acids. The V gene's germline CDR1 is SGHAT and CDR2 FQNNGV. Trimming took off 4 bases at V and 8 bases at J, with 16 bases between the two ends. CDR3 coding DNA: TGTGCCAGCAGCTCTGCCGTGGGGCAGATTACGCAGTATTTT. Protein sequence: CASSSAVGQITQYF.

The chain employs TRBV7-2 and TRBJ2-7; 9 bases align to TRBD2. The CDR3 extends over 17 amino acids. After removal of 1 base from V and 3 bases from J, the junction contained 10 bases not matched to a gene. Germline CDR1 is SGHTA and CDR2 is FQGNSA. CDR3 DNA sequence: TGTGCCAGCAGCTTAGTCGGGGCGGGAGGGCCCCTCTACGAGCAGTACTTC. Translating gives CASSLVGAGGPLYEQYF.

The chain links TRBV5-1 to TRBJ1-4; D possibly corresponds to TRBD1 (5 bases). From germline, CDR1 is SGHRS and CDR2 YFSETQ. V gave up 2 bases and J gave up 4 bases, with 6 bases separating them. The CDR3 contains 13 residues. This CDR3 is CASSLGVNEKLFF. The DNA of the CDR3 is TGCGCCAGCAGCTTAGGGGTTAATGAAAAACTGTTTTTT.

This chain uses TRBV9 with TRBJ2-5; 14 bases are a match to TRBD2. This CDR3 contains 17 residues. Germline CDR1 reads SGDLS; CDR2 reads YYNGEE. V was clipped by 4 bases and J by 5 bases; unmatched bases: 10. The CDR3 spells CASSKKGLAGGGETQYF. The CDR3, as DNA: TGTGCCAGCAGCAAAAAAGGACTAGCGGGGGGCGGGGAGACCCAGTACTTC.

The chain recombines TRBV7-8 with TRBJ2-7, with D possibly being TRBD1 (6 bases). The germline V gene encodes CDR1 SGHVS and CDR2 FQNEAQ. The ends were cut back, 5 bases at V and 5 bases at J, with 10 bases in the middle. The CDR3 spans 12 residues. CDR3 sequence reads: CASSPHRDEQYF. CDR3 in DNA: TGTGCCAGCAGCCCACACAGGGACGAGCAGTACTTC.

The rearrangement uses TRBV21-1 and TRBJ1-5; the table calls TRBD1, which could not be checked here. TRBV21-1 is a documented pseudogene. The CDR3 covers 15 residues. DNA of the CDR3: TGTGCCAGCAGCCCAGGACAGGGAGGGAATCAGCCCCAGCATTTT. The encoded protein is CASSPGQGGNQPQHF.

CDR3 coding DNA: TGCAGCGTTGGAAGGGGCGCGGATCAGCCCCAGCATTTT. This encodes CSVGRGADQPQHF. The chain is built from TRBV29-1 and TRBJ1-5; a weak D match, TRBD1 (5 bases). With 4 bases removed from V and 5 bases from J, the gap between germline ends came to 12 bases. Germline V gene lookup returns CDR1 SQVTM and CDR2 ANQGSEA. The CDR3 is made up of 13 amino acids. The full variable domain, with the rest looked up from reference TRBV29-1 and TRBJ1-5, is SAVISQKPSRDICQRGTSLTIQCQVDSQVTMMFWYRQQPGQSLTLIATANQGSEATYESGFVIDKFPISRPNLTFSTLTVSNMSPEDSSIYLCSVGRGADQPQHFGDGTRLSIL.

V usage is TRBV2 and J usage is TRBJ2-5, with 9 bases aligning to TRBD1. The ends lost 5 bases at V and 5 bases at J; junction bases unmatched: 6. This CDR3 contains 14 residues. Germline CDR1 is SNHLY and CDR2 is FYNNEI. The CDR3 spells CASSWTGVGETQYF. The CDR3 DNA reads as TGTGCCAGCAGTTGGACAGGGGTAGGGGAGACCCAGTACTTC.

The V gene is TRBV9, the J gene TRBJ2-2, with TRBD1 matching over 8 bases. J was trimmed by 7 bases and V by 4 bases; bases with no gene match: 6. The CDR3 has 14 amino acids. Germline assignment: CDR1 SGDLS and CDR2 YYNGEE. CDR3: CASSIQGASGELFF. The DNA for the CDR3 is TGTGCCAGCAGCATCCAGGGGGCCAGCGGGGAGCTGTTTTTT.

This chain joins TRBV27 and TRBJ1-6, with no clear D. The CDR3 sequence is 13 residues long. Trimming took 8 bases from V and 3 from J, leaving 8 bases between them. Per germline, CDR1 MNHEY and CDR2 SMNVEV (reference sequence). The DNA for the CDR3 is TGTGCCAGCGCGTTCAACTATAATTCACCCCTCCACTTT. It yields the protein CASAFNYNSPLHF.

The chain couples TRBV6-1 to TRBJ1-2; 7 bases agree with TRBD1. Germline loops: CDR1 MNHNS, CDR2 SASEGT. The V gene end was trimmed by 11 bases and the J gene end by 0 bases; junction bases not matched to a gene: 9. This CDR3 has 14 amino acids. DNA of the CDR3: TGTGCCTCTTACAGGGGAGACTCTAACTATGGCTACACCTTC. This translates into CASYRGDSNYGYTF.

This clone was seen just once. This CDR3 reads CASSSPGTGKGQPQHF. In DNA form, the CDR3 reads TGTGCCAGCAGTTCCCCTGGGACAGGGAAGGGTCAGCCCCAGCATTTT. The V call is TRBV28, the J call TRBJ1-5; 9 nucleotides agree with TRBD1. This CDR3 contains 16 residues. The V and J ends lost 4 bases and 6 bases, in that order; junction bases with no gene match: 10. From germline, CDR1 is MDHEN and CDR2 SYDVKM.

This clone showed up just a few times. This chain links TRBV5-1 with TRBJ1-6; the match to TRBD1 covers 8 bases. V lost 4 bases and J lost 10; bases outside the gene matches: 10. The CDR3 loop spans 15 amino acids. CDR1 and CDR2 (germline): SGHRS, YFSETQ. The CDR3 here is CASSKGQGGWSPLHF. The CDR3 DNA follows: TGCGCCAGCAGCAAAGGACAGGGAGGTTGGTCACCCCTCCACTTT.

The chain uses TRBV2 and TRBJ2-2; 7 nucleotides agree with TRBD2. The CDR3 spans 15 residues. Per the germline V gene, CDR1 is SNHLY and CDR2 is FYNNEI. V was pared by 7 bases and J by 4 bases, with 9 bases of the junction left unmatched. The CDR3 reads CASTKDQRGTGELFF. DNA for the CDR3: TGTGCCAGCACTAAGGATCAGCGGGGCACCGGGGAGCTGTTTTTT. The whole variable domain, remainder taken from reference TRBV2 and TRBJ2-2, is EPEVTQTPSHQVTQMGQEVILRCVPISNHLYFYWYRQILGQKVEFLVSFYNNEISEKSEIFDDQFSVERPDGSNFTLKIRSTKLEDSAMYFCASTKDQRGTGELFFGEGSRLTVL.